The 25 T cell receptor beta chains in this list originate from one sample, sequenced in a study of T cells in Graves' hyperthyroidism and ophthalmopathy. The CDR3 regions of TCR beta were amplified from RNA transcripts. With the HTBI primer set, the TCR CDR3 went through a first round of RT-PCR. TCRdb re-called the multiplex PCR reads through MiXCR, storing one row per CDR3 protein. Of a few hundred thousand distinct CDR3 sequences listed, approximately 18% are singletons. Source material: blood. These receptors originate from a man aged 45-60 years with Graves' ophthalmopathy.

This clonotype was counted between two and nine times. As DNA, the CDR3 is TGCGCCAGCAGCCCCTTGACAGGGGCGGGGAACACCGGGGAGCTGTTTTTT. Translation gives CASSPLTGAGNTGELFF. The gene calls are TRBV5-1 and TRBJ2-2; 8 bases align to TRBD1. With V trimmed by 4 bases and J by 1 base, 9 bases remained unmatched. Germline loops: CDR1 SGHRS, CDR2 YFSETQ. This CDR3 comprises 17 residues. Filled out from reference TRBV5-1 and TRBJ2-2, the complete variable domain reads KAGVTQTPRYLIKTRGQQVTLSCSPISGHRSVSWYQQTPGQGLQFLFEYFSETQRNKGNFPGRFSGRQFSNSRSEMNVSTLELGDSALYLCASSPLTGAGNTGELFFGEGSRLTVL.

This clonotype was found many times. The gene calls are TRBV30 and TRBJ1-2, with 9 bases lining up with TRBD1. The length of the CDR3 is 13 residues. With 3 bases clipped from V and 4 bases from J, the junction kept 3 bases outside the gene matches. Germline-derived CDR1 and CDR2 are GTSNPN and SVGIG (reference sequence). The CDR3 DNA reads as TGTGCCTGGAGGTTGACAGGGGGCTATGGCTACACCTTC. It translates to CAWRLTGGYGYTF.

Only a few counts were recorded for this clonotype. The V gene is TRBV19, the J gene TRBJ2-2, with 8 bases identical to TRBD1. This CDR3 comprises 15 residues. From germline, CDR1 is LNHDA and CDR2 SQIVND (reference sequence). With 2 bases clipped from V and 7 bases from J, the junction kept 6 bases outside the gene matches. In nucleotides, the CDR3 is TGTGCCAGTAGTATAAGTACAGGGGGTGACGGGGAGCTGTTTTTT. Protein: CASSISTGGDGELFF.

This clonotype was seen more than once but under ten times. The genes are TRBV20-1 and TRBJ2-5; D tentatively reads TRBD1 or TRBD2 (5 bases each). The V and J ends lost 5 bases and 1 base respectively, with 11 bases between them. Germline CDR1 and CDR2: DFQATT and SNEGSKA (reference sequence). The CDR3 sequence is 13 residues long. DNA of the CDR3: TGCAGTGCTGCCCGGGACGGCCAAGAGACCCAGTACTTC. This translates into CSAARDGQETQYF.

The V call is TRBV10-1, the J call TRBJ2-3, with TRBD2 matching over 11 bases. CDR3 length: 16 residues. Looked up from germline, CDR1 is WNHNN and CDR2 is SYGVQD (reference sequence). Trimming cost V 7 bases and J 6 bases; bases outside gene matches: 12. As DNA, the CDR3 is TGCGCCAGCATTTCGACTAGCGGGATACCCCCCGATACGCAGTATTTT. Amino acid sequence: CASISTSGIPPDTQYF.

This clonotype was seen a handful of times. V usage is TRBV15 and J usage is TRBJ2-2, with 10 bases identical to TRBD1. V lost 8 bases to trimming and J lost 6 bases; unmatched junction nucleotides: 9. CDR3 length: 15 amino acids. Germline values: CDR1 LNHNV, CDR2 YYDKDF (reference sequence). The DNA for the CDR3 is TGTGCCACCTTCCGGACAGGGGGATTAGCCGGGGAGCTGTTTTTT. Its translation is CATFRTGGLAGELFF.

J is TRBJ1-1 and V is TRBV10-1; D is uncertain. V lost 7 bases and J 4 bases, leaving 13 bases between the germline ends. CDR1 WNHNN and CDR2 SYGVQD come from the germline V gene (reference sequence). The CDR3 extends over 13 amino acids. CDR3 loop: CASKESGSTEAFF. The CDR3 region has the DNA TGCGCCAGCAAAGAGTCGGGGAGCACTGAAGCTTTCTTT.

There are many counts of this clonotype. The chain employs TRBV7-9 and TRBJ2-1; perhaps TRBD1 as D (6 bases). From germline, CDR1 is SEHNR and CDR2 FQNEAQ (reference sequence). Trimming shortened V by 5 bases and J by 0 bases, and 14 bases separated the two germline ends. The length of the CDR3 is 16 residues. In nucleotides, the CDR3 is TGTGCCAGCAGCCCCCGACAGGTGCTCTCCTACAATGAGCAGTTCTTC. This codes for CASSPRQVLSYNEQFF.

As regards this clonotype: A read error is likely, as this CDR3 ends without the conserved phenylalanine or tryptophan. The rearrangement uses TRBV12-3 or TRBV12-4 and TRBJ2-5; D possibly uses TRBD1 or TRBD2 (5 bases each). V was cut by 6 bases and J by 3 bases, with 11 bases left in between. CDR3 size: 13 residues. The CDR3 coding sequence is TGTGCCAGCAGCGGGACGGTCGAAGAGACCCAGTACCTC. It codes for CASSGTVEETQYL.

The V gene is TRBV5-1, the J gene TRBJ2-7; no reliable D call. The CDR3 has 11 residues. Germline CDR1 SGHRS, CDR2 YFSETQ. V lost 0 bases and J 6 bases, leaving 4 bases between the germline ends. The DNA of the CDR3 is TGCGCCAGCAGCTTGGATGTCGAGCAGTACTTC. Translating gives CASSLDVEQYF.

Many counts were recorded for this clonotype. The chain recombines TRBV7-2 with TRBJ2-1; 11 positions match TRBD2. The CDR3 loop spans 17 amino acids. V shed 4 bases and J 4 bases; nucleotides not matched to a gene: 9. Looked up from germline, CDR1 is SGHTA and CDR2 is FQGNSA. The CDR3 loop reads CASSYGLAGPMYNEQFF. CDR3 nucleotides: TGTGCCAGCAGCTACGGACTAGCGGGCCCGATGTACAATGAGCAGTTCTTC. Variable domain in full (rest from reference TRBV7-2 and TRBJ2-1): GAGVSQSPSNKVTEKGKDVELRCDPISGHTALYWYRQSLGQGLEFLIYFQGNSAPDKSGLPSDRFSAERTGGSVSTLTIQRTQQEDSAVYLCASSYGLAGPMYNEQFFGPGTRLTVL.

This CDR3 is CASSDNPGQGNFGYTF. CDR3 nucleotides: TGTGCCAGCAGTGACAACCCGGGACAGGGTAATTTTGGCTACACCTTC. The chain links TRBV6-1 to TRBJ1-2; 9 bases fit TRBD1. J gave up 7 bases and V 3 bases, and 12 bases lay outside the gene matches. CDR1 and CDR2 from the germline V gene are MNHNS and SASEGT. This CDR3 contains 16 residues.

At least ten counts were recorded for this clonotype. The rearrangement links TRBV5-1 to TRBJ2-7; the D gene is possibly TRBD2 (6 bases). V dropped 3 bases and J dropped 4 bases, with 8 bases sitting between them. This CDR3 comprises 12 residues. Germline-derived CDR1 and CDR2 are SGHRS and YFSETQ. The chain's CDR3 is CASSSGVYEQYF. The CDR3 nucleotides read TGCGCCAGCAGCTCGGGAGTATACGAGCAGTACTTC.

The CDR3 nucleotides are TGCGCCAGCAGCTTGTACCCTAGCGGGAGGGATGAGCAGTTCTTC. Protein product: CASSLYPSGRDEQFF. The V call is TRBV5-1, the J call TRBJ2-1; TRBD2 matches at 12 bases. V was pared by 1 base and J by 8 bases, with 4 bases of the junction left unmatched. This CDR3 is 15 amino acids long. Germline V CDR1 and CDR2: SGHRS, YFSETQ.

This clonotype was observed many times. The chain has TRBV11-1 and TRBJ2-1; 10 nucleotides match TRBD2. V trimming: 5 bases; J trimming: 10 bases; junction bases outside the gene matches: 14. Looked up from germline, CDR1 is SGHAT and CDR2 is FQDESV (reference sequence). This CDR3 spans 16 amino acids. CDR3 nucleotide sequence: TGTGCCAGCAGCCCCACCGGCGGGACTAGCGTTCGGGAGCAGTTCTTC. Amino acids: CASSPTGGTSVREQFF.

This chain uses TRBV7-9 with TRBJ1-2, with 8 nucleotides matching TRBD1. This CDR3 region has 16 residues. Germline V lookup: CDR1 SEHNR, CDR2 FQNEAQ (reference sequence). V was clipped by 5 bases and J by 2 bases; unmatched bases: 10. CDR3 loop: CASSGRTGLVNYGYTF. CDR3 bases: TGTGCCAGCAGCGGCCGGACAGGGCTCGTGAACTATGGCTACACCTTC.

This chain uses TRBV6-2 or TRBV6-3 with TRBJ1-5; D is unclear. Germline values: CDR1 MNHEY, CDR2 SVGEGT. The ends were cut back, 4 bases at V and 2 bases at J, with 18 bases in the middle. This CDR3 comprises 17 residues. The CDR3 reads CASSSGGSAGGNQPQHF. The CDR3 coding sequence is TGTGCCAGCAGTTCGGGCGGCAGCGCCGGTGGCAATCAGCCCCAGCATTTT.

This clonotype was counted a few times. The chain links TRBV18 to TRBJ1-5; D unclear. CDR3 length: 12 residues. V gave up 5 bases and J gave up 4 bases, with 6 bases separating them. Per the germline V gene, CDR1 is KGHSH and CDR2 is LQKENI. The CDR3 spells CASSNRNQPQHF. For the CDR3, the DNA is TGTGCCAGCTCAAACCGAAATCAGCCCCAGCATTTT.

The chain joins TRBV28 to TRBJ1-5; D is ambiguous. The CDR3 length is 14 residues. Germline V gene data show CDR1 as MDHEN and CDR2 as SYDVKM. Trimming removed 5 bases from V and 0 bases from J, with 8 bases in between. CDR3 loop: CASSNGFSNQPQHF. As DNA, the CDR3 is TGTGCCAGCAGTAACGGTTTTAGCAATCAGCCCCAGCATTTT.

This clonotype has just a few counts. This rearrangement joins TRBV7-9 to TRBJ2-7; 7 bases agree with TRBD2. In germline, CDR1 is SEHNR, CDR2 FQNEAQ (reference sequence). The CDR3 runs to 11 residues. The trim removed 10 bases at V and 6 bases at J, leaving 6 bases unmatched. CDR3: CAIIREGEQYF. CDR3 bases: TGTGCCATTATCAGGGAGGGCGAGCAGTACTTC.

In this sample, this clonotype turned up a few times. The chain uses TRBV7-9 and TRBJ2-7; no definite D call. The CDR3 totals 13 residues. The germline gives CDR1 SEHNR, CDR2 FQNEAQ (reference sequence). V gave up 1 base and J gave up 3 bases, with 7 bases separating them. CDR3 protein: CASSLDEYYEQYF. The CDR3 DNA reads as TGTGCCAGCAGCTTAGACGAATACTACGAGCAGTACTTC. Based on the CDR3 plus reference TRBV7-9 and TRBJ2-7, the full variable domain is DTGVSQNPRHKITKRGQNVTFRCDPISEHNRLYWYRQTLGQGPEFLTYFQNEAQLEKSRLLSDRFSAERPKGSFSTLEIQRTEQGDSAMYLCASSLDEYYEQYFGPGTRLTVT.

This clonotype was counted between two and nine times. This chain uses TRBV6-1 with TRBJ1-2, with D uncertain. Germline assignment: CDR1 MNHNS and CDR2 SASEGT. V lost 6 bases, J lost 4 bases, and 18 bases lay in between. CDR3 size: 15 residues. The DNA of the CDR3 is TGTGCCAGCAGCTATCCCGGGGTCTCCTCCTATGGCTACACCTTC. Translating it yields CASSYPGVSSYGYTF.

The J gene is TRBJ2-3, the V gene TRBV6-1; D may correspond to TRBD1 or TRBD2 (5 bases each). Germline lookup yields CDR1 MNHNS and CDR2 SASEGT. The CDR3 loop spans 14 amino acids. Deletions cut 6 bases from V and 4 bases from J, with 14 bases between. The CDR3 is CASSGTSRADTQYF. DNA for the CDR3: TGTGCCAGCAGCGGGACCTCAAGGGCAGATACGCAGTATTTT.

This clonotype showed up many times. The V call is TRBV2, the J call TRBJ1-5, with D perhaps matching TRBD1 (6 bases). Germline CDR1 reads SNHLY; CDR2 reads FYNNEI. Trimming cost V 4 bases and J 7 bases, with 14 bases left between them. The CDR3 spans 14 residues. CDR3 amino acids: CASSGGGAGQPQHF. The CDR3 DNA reads TGTGCCAGCAGTGGGGGGGGGGCGGGGCAGCCCCAGCATTTT.

This clonotype was observed many times. The V call is TRBV20-1, the J call TRBJ2-7, with 7 bases that match TRBD1. Germline assignment: CDR1 DFQATT and CDR2 SNEGSKA (reference sequence). The junction had 8 bases not matched to a gene; V was cut back by 6 bases and J by 0 bases. The CDR3 runs 14 residues. The CDR3 coding sequence is TGCAGTGCGCCACAGGGGTTGGCCTCCTACGAGCAGTACTTC. Encoded protein: CSAPQGLASYEQYF.